These 21 T cell receptor beta chains were all obtained from the same sample, sequenced in a study of CD8 T cells in Susac syndrome. RNA, at about 0.45 to 1 ug, was reverse transcribed with random hexamers. TCRdb re-called the immunoSEQ multiplex PCR reads through MiXCR, storing one row per CDR3 protein. The table shows about 280,000 distinct CDR3 sequences, with 70% to 90% occurring only once. The material sequenced was CD8+ T cells from PBMCs. The receptors derive from a human donor with multiple sclerosis.

The gene calls are TRBV28 and TRBJ2-7; 12 bases line up with TRBD2. Germline loops: CDR1 MDHEN, CDR2 SYDVKM. Unmatched junction bases numbered 4, after V lost 3 bases and J lost 4 bases. The CDR3 sequence is 15 residues long. CDR3 protein: CASSFTGTSGYEQYF. The CDR3 region has the DNA TGTGCCAGCAGTTTTACCGGGACTAGCGGGTACGAGCAGTACTTC.

CDR3 DNA sequence: TGCAGCGACAGGGGTCGGACCGGGGAGCTGTTTTTT. Translated: CSDRGRTGELFF. V gene TRBV29-1 combines with J gene TRBJ2-2; TRBD1 agrees at 7 bases. Per the germline V gene, CDR1 is SQVTM and CDR2 is ANQGSEA. The V and J ends lost 7 bases and 5 bases, in that order; junction bases with no gene match: 4. This CDR3 region has 12 residues.

The chain links TRBV9 to TRBJ2-7; D is undetermined. This CDR3 is built from 12 residues. V lost 3 bases and J 6 bases, leaving 10 bases between the germline ends. Germline values: CDR1 SGDLS, CDR2 YYNGEE. CDR3 sequence (DNA): TGTGCCAGCAGCGGACCATCAGGCGAGCAGTACTTC. This gives the protein CASSGPSGEQYF. Using reference TRBV9 and TRBJ2-7 for the parts outside the CDR3, the full variable domain is DSGVTQTPKHLITATGQRVTLRCSPRSGDLSVYWYQQSLDQGLQFLIQYYNGEERAKGNILERFSAQQFPDLHSELNLSSLELGDSALYFCASSGPSGEQYFGPGTRLTVT.

The rearrangement links TRBV12-3 or TRBV12-4 to TRBJ2-7; D ambiguous. The germline V and J ends were trimmed by 6 bases and 5 bases, with 23 bases remaining between them. The CDR3 is 16 amino acids. The CDR3 DNA sequence: TGTGCCAGCAGCCCCTATCCGACCGCGCCTGCCAACGAGCAGTACTTC. It specifies CASSPYPTAPANEQYF.

As to this clonotype: A junction boundary mismatches the germline segment, possibly from a read error. V is TRBV6-1 and J is TRBJ2-7; no reliable D call. The germline gives CDR1 MNHNS, CDR2 SASEGT. This CDR3 is 14 amino acids long. CDR3 sequence reads: CASGDRIGRYEQYF. For the CDR3, the DNA is TGTGCCAGCGGTGATAGAATCGGACGCTACGAGCAGTACTTC.

On this clonotype: Compared with germline, one end of the junction differs, possibly owing to a read error. J is TRBJ1-4 and V is TRBV28; no definite D call. The CDR3 is 14 amino acids. The V gene's germline CDR1 is MDHEN and CDR2 SYDVKM. The CDR3 nucleotides read TGTGCCAGCGGTTTGGGAGAGAGGCCCCGAAAACTGTTTTTT. Translated: CASGLGERPRKLFF.

V is TRBV7-9 and J is TRBJ1-1; D might be TRBD1 (6 bases). Germline CDR1 is SEHNR and CDR2 is FQNEAQ (reference sequence). V dropped 4 bases and J dropped 7 bases, with 19 bases sitting between them. This CDR3 is 15 amino acids long. This CDR3 reads CASSSPGGHKVEAFF. The CDR3 DNA sequence: TGTGCCAGCAGCTCACCGGGGGGGCACAAGGTTGAAGCTTTCTTT.

The J gene is TRBJ1-3, the V gene TRBV7-9; D is unclear. V was clipped by 5 bases and J by 0 bases, with 14 bases between them. Germline loops: CDR1 SEHNR, CDR2 FQNEAQ (reference sequence). The CDR3 extends over 16 amino acids. The CDR3 DNA sequence: TGTGCCAGCAGCCCAGTCGGGCCCCGCTCTGGAAACACCATATATTTT. Residues: CASSPVGPRSGNTIYF.

The rearrangement links TRBV6-1 to TRBJ2-7; 10 bases agree with TRBD2. The germline gives CDR1 MNHNS, CDR2 SASEGT. With V trimmed by 4 bases and J by 5 bases, 5 bases remained unmatched. The CDR3 runs to 14 residues. The DNA of the CDR3 is TGTGCCAGCAGTGGTCTAGCGGGAGCGGACGAGCAGTACTTC. Its translation: CASSGLAGADEQYF.

This rearrangement joins TRBV19 to TRBJ2-3; either TRBD1 or TRBD2 may supply D (5 bases each). Trimming took 5 bases from V and 3 from J, leaving 18 bases between them. The CDR3 consists of 16 residues. Germline V lookup: CDR1 LNHDA, CDR2 SQIVND (reference sequence). The DNA for the CDR3 is TGTGCCAGTAGTGGGACGTCTCCACGAGGGACAGATACGCAGTATTTT. This encodes CASSGTSPRGTDTQYF.

The chain combines TRBV27 with TRBJ2-1, with D possibly being TRBD1 or TRBD2 (5 bases each). CDR3 length: 15 residues. V lost 6 bases, J lost 2 bases, and 14 bases lay in between. Germline V gives CDR1 MNHEY, CDR2 SMNVEV (reference sequence). CDR3 sequence reads: CASSLRDGTYNEQFF. In nucleotides, the CDR3 is TGTGCCAGCAGCCTACGGGACGGAACCTACAATGAGCAGTTCTTC.

The chain recombines TRBV6-1 with TRBJ1-1, with 7 bases fitting TRBD1. The V gene end was trimmed by 6 bases and the J gene end by 11 bases; junction bases not matched to a gene: 15. Germline V lookup: CDR1 MNHNS, CDR2 SASEGT. The CDR3 consists of 14 residues. The CDR3 DNA reads as TGTGCCAGCAGCCTCTGGACAGGACGGAAGGGCGCTTTCTTT. Translation gives CASSLWTGRKGAFF.

The rearrangement joins TRBV19 to TRBJ1-5; no firm D call. The germline V and J ends were trimmed by 2 bases and 3 bases, with 11 bases remaining between them. CDR1 is LNHDA, CDR2 SQIVND, per germline (reference sequence). There are 15 residues in the CDR3. The CDR3 reads CASSITHSTNQPQHF. DNA for the CDR3: TGTGCCAGTAGTATAACCCACAGCACCAATCAGCCCCAGCATTTT. Supplemented by reference TRBV19 and TRBJ1-5, the full variable domain reads DGGITQSPKYLFRKEGQNVTLSCEQNLNHDAMYWYRQDPGQGLRLIYYSQIVNDFQKGDIAEGYSVSREKKESFPLTVTSAQKNPTAFYLCASSITHSTNQPQHFGDGTRLSIL.

In its sample, this clonotype was seen once. A junction boundary mismatches the germline segment, possibly from a read error. V is TRBV5-6 and J is TRBJ2-7; no clear D gene. Germline lookup yields CDR1 SGHDT and CDR2 YYEEEE. This CDR3 contains 11 residues. The CDR3 spells CANSSRYEQYF. DNA for the CDR3: TGTGCCAACAGCTCTCGCTACGAGCAGTACTTC.

V is TRBV27 and J is TRBJ1-2; D might be TRBD1 (5 bases). Germline V lookup: CDR1 MNHEY, CDR2 SMNVEV (reference sequence). The CDR3 runs 12 residues. V was clipped by 2 bases and J by 8 bases, with 9 bases between them. The CDR3 loop reads CASSLEGQGYTF. The CDR3 region has the DNA TGTGCCAGCAGTTTAGAGGGGCAGGGCTACACCTTC.

This chain joins TRBV2 and TRBJ2-7; 8 positions match TRBD1. The CDR3 loop spans 12 amino acids. V was clipped by 6 bases and J by 5 bases; unmatched bases: 3. Germline CDR1 reads SNHLY; CDR2 reads FYNNEI. This CDR3 reads CASRDRVHEQYF. The CDR3 coding sequence is TGTGCCAGCAGGGACAGGGTCCACGAGCAGTACTTC. The whole variable domain, filled in from reference TRBV2 and TRBJ2-7, reads EPEVTQTPSHQVTQMGQEVILRCVPISNHLYFYWYRQILGQKVEFLVSFYNNEISEKSEIFDDQFSVERPDGSNFTLKIRSTKLEDSAMYFCASRDRVHEQYFGPGTRLTVT.

This chain joins TRBV12-3 or TRBV12-4 and TRBJ1-1; 9 bases match TRBD1. V shed 3 bases, J shed 4 bases, and the junction held 3 bases outside the gene matches. The CDR3 spans 14 residues. CDR3 protein: CASSFVDRGTEAFF. CDR3 nucleotides: TGTGCCAGCAGTTTCGTGGACAGGGGCACTGAAGCTTTCTTT.

The V call is TRBV5-1, the J call TRBJ2-1, with D unresolved. The CDR3 covers 12 residues. The V gene lost 2 bases and the J gene lost 7 bases, with 7 bases spanning the gap. Germline CDR1 is SGHRS and CDR2 is YFSETQ. This CDR3 is CASSFNLNEQFF. The CDR3 coding sequence is TGCGCCAGCAGCTTCAACCTGAATGAGCAGTTCTTC.

The V call is TRBV11-2, the J call TRBJ2-1; D is unresolved. The CDR3 sequence is 13 residues long. Germline CDR1 reads SGHAT; CDR2 reads FQNNGV. The V and J ends lost 0 bases and 5 bases respectively, with 5 bases between them. The CDR3 coding sequence is TGTGCCAGCAGCTTAGACAGTAACAATGAGCAGTTCTTC. This encodes CASSLDSNNEQFF.

This clonotype has only a few counts. This chain joins TRBV7-2 and TRBJ1-5, with D perhaps matching TRBD1 (5 bases). V lost 2 bases and J lost 4, with 18 bases in between. The length of the CDR3 is 17 residues. Germline-derived CDR1 and CDR2 are SGHTA and FQGNSA. The DNA of the CDR3 is TGTGCCAGCAGCTTATATCGCTTTGGGACCGAGAATCAGCCCCAGCATTTT. This gives the protein CASSLYRFGTENQPQHF.

This chain links TRBV28 with TRBJ1-5, with D hard to call. The CDR3 covers 11 residues. V was pared by 10 bases and J by 7 bases, with 11 bases between. Germline V gives CDR1 MDHEN, CDR2 SYDVKM. In DNA, the CDR3 is TGTGCCACCGGGGTTGGCCAGCCCCAGCATTTT. Translation: CATGVGQPQHF.